Listed below are T cell receptor beta chains from one sample, sequenced in a study of shared clonotypes between healthy human individuals. Generated by immunoSEQ multiplex PCR, the TCRdb table keeps only in-frame clones and is missing some. The sample holds some 2,500,000 clones, 85% to 95% seen once. The sample consisted of naive CD4+ T cells from PBMCs. The source is a man aged 18-30 years in good health. Some clones in this sample may be carry-over from other donors' samples. Both conserved end residues are part of each CDR3. The order of the fields is D gene, CDR3 length, V gene, J gene, clone size, CDR3 protein, CDR3 DNA. A D gene is named only where the DNA matches it firmly. The size field is filled for only some rows; it gives once, few, many or a size class.

d_gene: TRBD2; len: 16; v_gene: TRBV6-5; j_gene: TRBJ2-3; abundance: NA; CDR3aa: CASSSNSGSRTDTQYF; CDR3nt: TGTGCCAGCAGTTCCAATAGCGGGTCCCGCACAGATACGCAGTATTTT
d_gene: TRBD2; len: 16; v_gene: TRBV16; j_gene: TRBJ2-1; abundance: NA; CDR3aa: CASSRAREGSYNEQFF; CDR3nt: TGTGCCAGCTCACGGGCCCGGGAGGGCTCCTACAATGAGCAGTTCTTC
d_gene: NA; len: 14; v_gene: TRBV4-3; j_gene: TRBJ2-3; abundance: once; CDR3aa: CASSLRTPTDTQYF; CDR3nt: TGCGCCAGCAGCCTCCGGACACCCACAGATACGCAGTATTTT
d_gene: TRBD1; len: 15; v_gene: TRBV28; j_gene: TRBJ1-4; abundance: NA; CDR3aa: CASSFRQGADEKLFF; CDR3nt: TGTGCCAGCAGTTTTCGCCAGGGGGCTGATGAAAAACTGTTTTTT
d_gene: NA; len: 13; v_gene: TRBV19; j_gene: TRBJ2-7; abundance: NA; CDR3aa: CASRMDHGDEQYF; CDR3nt: TGTGCCAGTAGAATGGACCACGGCGACGAGCAGTACTTC
d_gene: TRBD1; len: 17; v_gene: TRBV5-4; j_gene: TRBJ1-2; abundance: once; CDR3aa: CASSLVIRTGVFDGYTF; CDR3nt: TGTGCCAGCAGCTTGGTTATTCGGACAGGGGTTTTCGATGGCTACACCTTC
d_gene: TRBD1; len: 15; v_gene: TRBV9; j_gene: TRBJ1-1; abundance: few; CDR3aa: CASSAYRGVNTEAFF; CDR3nt: TGTGCCAGCAGCGCCTACAGGGGAGTGAACACTGAAGCTTTCTTT
d_gene: NA; len: 14; v_gene: TRBV27; j_gene: TRBJ2-3; abundance: NA; CDR3aa: CASSLLPFTDTQYF; CDR3nt: TGTGCCAGCAGTTTACTTCCCTTCACAGATACGCAGTATTTT
d_gene: NA; len: 14; v_gene: TRBV5-1; j_gene: TRBJ1-2; abundance: NA; CDR3aa: CASSPIGSSDGYTF; CDR3nt: TGCGCCAGCAGCCCAATAGGGTCATCGGATGGCTACACCTTC
d_gene: NA; len: 15; v_gene: TRBV11-2; j_gene: TRBJ1-3; abundance: once; CDR3aa: CASSWERGTGNTIYF; CDR3nt: TGTGCCAGCAGCTGGGAAAGGGGGACCGGAAACACCATATATTTT
d_gene: NA; len: 10; v_gene: TRBV6-5; j_gene: TRBJ2-5; abundance: NA; CDR3aa: CATREGTQYF; CDR3nt: TGTGCCACACGTGAAGGGACCCAGTACTTC
d_gene: NA; len: 16; v_gene: TRBV5-1; j_gene: TRBJ1-1; abundance: NA; CDR3aa: CASRITGGASNTEAFF; CDR3nt: TGCGCCAGCAGGATTACAGGCGGAGCGTCTAACACTGAAGCTTTCTTT
d_gene: TRBD1; len: 15; v_gene: TRBV28; j_gene: TRBJ1-2; abundance: once; CDR3aa: CASSSTGQGVSGYTF; CDR3nt: TGTGCCAGCAGTTCAACGGGACAGGGGGTCTCTGGCTACACCTTC
d_gene: NA; len: 15; v_gene: TRBV25-1; j_gene: TRBJ2-3; abundance: NA; CDR3aa: CASSSDGRSTDTQYF; CDR3nt: TGTGCCAGCAGCTCGGACGGAAGAAGCACAGATACGCAGTATTTT
d_gene: NA; len: 14; v_gene: TRBV6-5; j_gene: TRBJ2-1; abundance: NA; CDR3aa: CASSPVLSDNEQFF; CDR3nt: TGTGCCAGCAGTCCGGTTCTGTCCGACAATGAGCAGTTCTTC
d_gene: TRBD2; len: 16; v_gene: TRBV28; j_gene: TRBJ2-2; abundance: NA; CDR3aa: CASSSSGTGGTGELFF; CDR3nt: TGTGCCAGCAGTTCTAGCGGGACTGGCGGCACCGGGGAGCTGTTTTTT
d_gene: NA; len: 17; v_gene: TRBV9; j_gene: TRBJ2-7; abundance: NA; CDR3aa: CASSPLAPVGYSYEQYF; CDR3nt: TGTGCCAGCAGCCCCCTAGCCCCGGTCGGATACTCCTACGAGCAGTACTTC
d_gene: NA; len: 18; v_gene: TRBV21-1; j_gene: TRBJ1-5; abundance: NA; CDR3aa: CASSKYFDRGQGNQPQHF; CDR3nt: TGTGCCAGCAGCAAATACTTTGACAGGGGGCAGGGCAATCAGCCCCAGCATTTT
d_gene: NA; len: 17; v_gene: TRBV6-1; j_gene: TRBJ2-5; abundance: once; CDR3aa: CASSENFAGAILETQYF; CDR3nt: TGTGCCAGCAGTGAAAATTTTGCAGGGGCTATCCTAGAGACCCAGTACTTC
d_gene: NA; len: 15; v_gene: TRBV27; j_gene: TRBJ2-2; abundance: NA; CDR3aa: CASALGVWDTGELFF; CDR3nt: TGTGCCAGCGCGTTAGGGGTTTGGGACACCGGGGAGCTGTTTTTT
d_gene: TRBD1; len: 15; v_gene: TRBV28; j_gene: TRBJ2-7; abundance: NA; CDR3aa: CASSYQSGQIYEQYF; CDR3nt: TGTGCCAGCTCATATCAATCGGGACAGATCTACGAGCAGTACTTC